This T cell receptor beta chain derives from a study of blood T cell repertoires in COVID-19. About the study: Sites across the United States, Italy and Spain contributed samples from acute and convalescent COVID-19. T cells, B-cell-depleted T cells, or PBMCs supplied cDNA or gDNA.

This clone is a singleton in its sample. CDR3 size: 17 residues. V lost 1 base, J lost 4 bases, and 18 bases lay in between. Per germline, CDR1 SGHTA and CDR2 FQGNSA. As originally analysed: Researchers report that nucleated cell counts were estimated from reference gene primer amplification. Using immunoSEQ multiplex PCR, the repertoire was profiled, and TCRdb retains in-frame clones only, with some absent. Clone size and V and J calls were adopted from that table, with D and trimming inferred from the DNA. The profile shows roughly 200,000 clones, 90% of them singletons. This TCR was sampled from a man in his forties or fifties with acute or convalescent COVID-19. Sequenced material: peripheral blood. This chain joins TRBV7-2 and TRBJ2-3, with D possibly TRBD2 on 6 matching bases. The CDR3 spells CASSLVAGWEAADTQYF. The CDR3 DNA sequence: TGTGCCAGCAGCTTAGTGGCTGGGTGGGAGGCCGCAGATACGCAGTATTTT.